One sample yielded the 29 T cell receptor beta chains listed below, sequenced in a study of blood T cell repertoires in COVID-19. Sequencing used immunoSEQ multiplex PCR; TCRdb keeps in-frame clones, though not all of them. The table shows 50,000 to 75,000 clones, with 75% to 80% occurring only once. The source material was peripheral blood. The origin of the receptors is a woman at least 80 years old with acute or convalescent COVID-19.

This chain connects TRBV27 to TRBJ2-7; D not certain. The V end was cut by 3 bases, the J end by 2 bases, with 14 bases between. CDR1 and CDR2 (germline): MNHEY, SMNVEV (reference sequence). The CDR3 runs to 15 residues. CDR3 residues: CASSFWYAVTYEQYF. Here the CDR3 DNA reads TGTGCCAGCAGTTTCTGGTATGCGGTTACCTACGAGCAGTACTTC.

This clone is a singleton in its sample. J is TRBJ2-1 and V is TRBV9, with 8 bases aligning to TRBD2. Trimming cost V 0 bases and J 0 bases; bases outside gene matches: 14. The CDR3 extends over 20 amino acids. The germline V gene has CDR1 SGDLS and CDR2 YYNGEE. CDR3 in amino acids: CASSVGAPTSGQSSYNEQFF. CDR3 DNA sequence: TGTGCCAGCAGCGTAGGGGCCCCTACTAGCGGCCAGAGCTCCTACAATGAGCAGTTCTTC.

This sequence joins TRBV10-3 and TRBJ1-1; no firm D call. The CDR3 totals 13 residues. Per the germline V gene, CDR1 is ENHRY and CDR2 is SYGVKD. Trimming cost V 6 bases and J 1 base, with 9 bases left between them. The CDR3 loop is CAIRLTENTEAFF. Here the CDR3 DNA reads TGTGCCATCAGGTTAACAGAGAACACTGAAGCTTTCTTT.

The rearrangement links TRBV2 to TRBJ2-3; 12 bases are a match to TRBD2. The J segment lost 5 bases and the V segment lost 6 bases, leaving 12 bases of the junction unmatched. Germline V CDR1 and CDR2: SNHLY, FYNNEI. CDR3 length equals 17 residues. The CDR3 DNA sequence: TGTGCCAGCAGATGGGGGCTAGCGGGAGGGCCGGGAGATACGCAGTATTTT. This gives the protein CASRWGLAGGPGDTQYF. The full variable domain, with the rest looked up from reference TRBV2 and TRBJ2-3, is EPEVTQTPSHQVTQMGQEVILRCVPISNHLYFYWYRQILGQKVEFLVSFYNNEISEKSEIFDDQFSVERPDGSNFTLKIRSTKLEDSAMYFCASRWGLAGGPGDTQYFGPGTRLTVL.

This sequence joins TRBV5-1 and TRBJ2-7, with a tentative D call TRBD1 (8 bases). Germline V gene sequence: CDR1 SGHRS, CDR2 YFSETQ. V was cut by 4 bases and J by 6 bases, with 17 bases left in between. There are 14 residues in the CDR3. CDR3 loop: CASSQGQGLSEQYF. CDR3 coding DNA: TGCGCCAGCAGCCAAGGACAGGGACTAAGCGAGCAGTACTTC.

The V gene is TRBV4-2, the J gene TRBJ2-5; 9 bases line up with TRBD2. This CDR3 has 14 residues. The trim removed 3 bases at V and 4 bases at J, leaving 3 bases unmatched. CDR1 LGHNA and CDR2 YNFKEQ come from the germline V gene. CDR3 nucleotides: TGTGCCAGCAGCCAGTCACTAGCGGGAGAGACCCAGTACTTC. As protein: CASSQSLAGETQYF.

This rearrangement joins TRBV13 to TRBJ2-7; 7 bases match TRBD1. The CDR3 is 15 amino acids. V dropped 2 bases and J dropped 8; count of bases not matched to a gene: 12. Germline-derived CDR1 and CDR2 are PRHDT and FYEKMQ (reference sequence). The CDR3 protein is CASSLLGQNPLKQYF. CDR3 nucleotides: TGTGCCAGCAGCTTATTGGGACAGAACCCTTTAAAGCAGTACTTC.

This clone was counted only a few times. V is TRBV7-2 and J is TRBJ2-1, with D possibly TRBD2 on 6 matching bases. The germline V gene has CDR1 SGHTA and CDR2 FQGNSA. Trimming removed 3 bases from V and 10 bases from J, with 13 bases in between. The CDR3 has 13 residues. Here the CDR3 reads CASSFTSRGEQFF. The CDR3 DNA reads TGTGCCAGCAGCTTTACTAGCCGTGGAGAGCAGTTCTTC.

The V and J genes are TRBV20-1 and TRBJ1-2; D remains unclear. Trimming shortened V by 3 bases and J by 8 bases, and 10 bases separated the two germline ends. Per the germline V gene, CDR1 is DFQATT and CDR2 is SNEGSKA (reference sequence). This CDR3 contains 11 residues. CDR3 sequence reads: CSASGLGGYTF. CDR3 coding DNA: TGCAGTGCTAGCGGACTAGGGGGCTACACCTTC.

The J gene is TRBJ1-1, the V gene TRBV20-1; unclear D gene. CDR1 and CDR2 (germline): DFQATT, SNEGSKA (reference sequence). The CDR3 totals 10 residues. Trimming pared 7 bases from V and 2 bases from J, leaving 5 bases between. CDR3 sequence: CSGTNTEAFF. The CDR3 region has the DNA TGCAGTGGGACTAACACTGAAGCTTTCTTT.

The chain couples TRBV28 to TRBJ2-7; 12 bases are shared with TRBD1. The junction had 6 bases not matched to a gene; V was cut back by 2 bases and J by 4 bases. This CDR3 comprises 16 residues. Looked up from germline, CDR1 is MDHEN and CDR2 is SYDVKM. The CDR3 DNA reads TGTGCCAGCAGTTTAGGGACAGGGGGCATAGGGTACGAGCAGTACTTC. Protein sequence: CASSLGTGGIGYEQYF.

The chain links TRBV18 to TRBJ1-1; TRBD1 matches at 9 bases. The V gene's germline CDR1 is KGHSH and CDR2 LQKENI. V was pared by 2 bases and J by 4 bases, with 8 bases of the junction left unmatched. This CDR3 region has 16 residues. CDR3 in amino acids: CASSPKQGAGGTEAFF. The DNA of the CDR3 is TGTGCCAGCTCACCAAAACAGGGGGCGGGTGGCACTGAAGCTTTCTTT. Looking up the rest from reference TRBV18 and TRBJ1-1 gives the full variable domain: NAGVMQNPRHLVRRRGQEARLRCSPMKGHSHVYWYRQLPEEGLKFMVYLQKENIIDESGMPKERFSAEFPKEGPSILRIQQVVRGDSAAYFCASSPKQGAGGTEAFFGQGTRLTVV.

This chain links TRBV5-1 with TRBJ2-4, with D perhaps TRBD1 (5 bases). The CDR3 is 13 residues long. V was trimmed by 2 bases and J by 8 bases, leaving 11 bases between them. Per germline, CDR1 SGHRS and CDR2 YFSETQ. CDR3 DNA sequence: TGCGCCAGCAGCTTACAGGTGGGATACATTCAGTACTTC. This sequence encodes CASSLQVGYIQYF.

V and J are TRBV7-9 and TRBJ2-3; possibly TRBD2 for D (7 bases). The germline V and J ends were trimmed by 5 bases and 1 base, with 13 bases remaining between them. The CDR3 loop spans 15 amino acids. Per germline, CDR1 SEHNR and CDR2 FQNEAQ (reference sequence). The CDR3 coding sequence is TGTGCCAGCAGCACCAGGGGAGGGGGCACAGATACGCAGTATTTT. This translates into CASSTRGGGTDTQYF. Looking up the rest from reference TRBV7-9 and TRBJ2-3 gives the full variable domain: DTGVSQNPRHKITKRGQNVTFRCDPISEHNRLYWYRQTLGQGPEFLTYFQNEAQLEKSRLLSDRFSAERPKGSFSTLEIQRTEQGDSAMYLCASSTRGGGTDTQYFGPGTRLTVL.

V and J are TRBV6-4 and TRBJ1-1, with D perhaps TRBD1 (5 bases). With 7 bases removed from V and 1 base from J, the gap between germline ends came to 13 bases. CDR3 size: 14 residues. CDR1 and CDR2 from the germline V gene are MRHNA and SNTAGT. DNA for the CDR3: TGTGCCAGCAAAAGCTCGGGGGGGAACACTGAAGCTTTCTTT. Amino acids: CASKSSGGNTEAFF.

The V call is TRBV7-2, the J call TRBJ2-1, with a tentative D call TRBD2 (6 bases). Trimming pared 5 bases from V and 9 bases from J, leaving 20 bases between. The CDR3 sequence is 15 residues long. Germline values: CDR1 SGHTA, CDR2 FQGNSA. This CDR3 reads CASSRPGLLALEQFF. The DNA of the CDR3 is TGTGCCAGCAGCCGTCCGGGGCTCCTAGCGCTTGAGCAGTTCTTC.

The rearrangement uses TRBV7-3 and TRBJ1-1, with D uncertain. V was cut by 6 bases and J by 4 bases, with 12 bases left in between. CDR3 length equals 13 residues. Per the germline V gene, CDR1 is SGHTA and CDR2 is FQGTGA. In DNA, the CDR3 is TGTGCCAGCAGTAATAGTTTGGTCACTGAAGCTTTCTTT. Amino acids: CASSNSLVTEAFF.

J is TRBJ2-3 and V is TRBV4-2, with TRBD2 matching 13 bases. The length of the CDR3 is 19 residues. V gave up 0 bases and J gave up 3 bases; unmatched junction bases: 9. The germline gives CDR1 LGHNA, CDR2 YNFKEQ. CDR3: CASSQEGTSGDAGTDTQYF. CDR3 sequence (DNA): TGTGCCAGCAGCCAAGAGGGGACTAGCGGGGACGCGGGTACAGATACGCAGTATTTT.

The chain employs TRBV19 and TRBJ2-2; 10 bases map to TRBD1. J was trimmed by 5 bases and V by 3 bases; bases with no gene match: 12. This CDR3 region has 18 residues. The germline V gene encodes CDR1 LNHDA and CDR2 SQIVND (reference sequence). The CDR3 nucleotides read TGTGCCAGTAGTATGTCTCCGGGACAGGGGATTGGGACCGGGGAGCTGTTTTTT. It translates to CASSMSPGQGIGTGELFF.

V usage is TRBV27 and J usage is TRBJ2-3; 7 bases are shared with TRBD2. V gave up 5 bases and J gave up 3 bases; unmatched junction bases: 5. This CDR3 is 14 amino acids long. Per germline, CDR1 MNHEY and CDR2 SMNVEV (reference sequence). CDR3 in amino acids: CASSPGLVTDTQYF. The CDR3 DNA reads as TGTGCCAGCAGTCCAGGACTAGTAACAGATACGCAGTATTTT.

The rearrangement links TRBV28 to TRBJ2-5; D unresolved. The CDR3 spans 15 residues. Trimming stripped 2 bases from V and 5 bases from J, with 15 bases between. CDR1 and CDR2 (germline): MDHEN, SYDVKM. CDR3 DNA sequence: TGTGCCAGCAGTTTAGAGGTCAGCCTTCGGGAGACCCAGTACTTC. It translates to CASSLEVSLRETQYF.

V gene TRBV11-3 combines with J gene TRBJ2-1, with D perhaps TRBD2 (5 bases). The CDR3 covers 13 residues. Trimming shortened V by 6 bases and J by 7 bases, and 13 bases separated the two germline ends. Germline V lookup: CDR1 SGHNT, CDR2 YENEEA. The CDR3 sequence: CASSSLPGNEQFF. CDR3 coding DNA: TGTGCCAGCAGTTCTCTTCCGGGGAATGAGCAGTTCTTC.

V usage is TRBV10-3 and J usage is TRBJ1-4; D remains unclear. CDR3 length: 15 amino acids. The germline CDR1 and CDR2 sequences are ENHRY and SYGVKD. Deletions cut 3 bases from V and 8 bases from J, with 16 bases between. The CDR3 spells CAISDRAGGEEKLFF. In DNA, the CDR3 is TGTGCCATCAGTGACCGGGCGGGTGGAGAGGAAAAACTGTTTTTT.

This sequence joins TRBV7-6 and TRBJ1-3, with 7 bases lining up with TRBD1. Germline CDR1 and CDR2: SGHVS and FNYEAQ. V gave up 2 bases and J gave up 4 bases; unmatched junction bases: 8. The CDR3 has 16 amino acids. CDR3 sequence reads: CASSLLGGARGNTIYF. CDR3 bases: TGTGCCAGCAGCTTATTAGGGGGCGCGCGCGGAAACACCATATATTTT. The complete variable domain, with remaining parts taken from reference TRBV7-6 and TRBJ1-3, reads GAGVSQSPRYKVTKRGQDVALRCDPISGHVSLYWYRQALGQGPEFLTYFNYEAQQDKSGLPNDRFSAERPEGSISTLTIQRTEQRDSAMYRCASSLLGGARGNTIYFGEGSWLTVV.

The CDR3 sequence is CASSLGRGGDEQFF. The CDR3 DNA reads as TGCGCCAGCAGCTTGGGGCGGGGGGGCGATGAGCAGTTCTTC. The rearrangement links TRBV5-1 to TRBJ2-1; 9 bases align to TRBD2. The CDR3 has 14 residues. The germline CDR1 and CDR2 sequences are SGHRS and YFSETQ. J gave up 8 bases and V 0 bases, and 3 bases lay outside the gene matches.

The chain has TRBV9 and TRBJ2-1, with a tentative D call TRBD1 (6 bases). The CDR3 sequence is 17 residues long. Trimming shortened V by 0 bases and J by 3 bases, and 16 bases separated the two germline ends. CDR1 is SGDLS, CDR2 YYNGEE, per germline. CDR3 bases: TGTGCCAGCAGCGTAGCTAGGGGGATACGAGACTACAATGAGCAGTTCTTC. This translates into CASSVARGIRDYNEQFF. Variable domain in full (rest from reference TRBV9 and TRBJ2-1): DSGVTQTPKHLITATGQRVTLRCSPRSGDLSVYWYQQSLDQGLQFLIQYYNGEERAKGNILERFSAQQFPDLHSELNLSSLELGDSALYFCASSVARGIRDYNEQFFGPGTRLTVL.

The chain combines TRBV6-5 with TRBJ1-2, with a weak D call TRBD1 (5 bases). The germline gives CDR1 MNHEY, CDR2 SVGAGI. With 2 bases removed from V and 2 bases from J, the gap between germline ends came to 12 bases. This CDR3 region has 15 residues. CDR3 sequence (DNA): TGTGCCAGCAGTTACCTCGCGGGGGGGAACTATGGCTACACCTTC. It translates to CASSYLAGGNYGYTF.

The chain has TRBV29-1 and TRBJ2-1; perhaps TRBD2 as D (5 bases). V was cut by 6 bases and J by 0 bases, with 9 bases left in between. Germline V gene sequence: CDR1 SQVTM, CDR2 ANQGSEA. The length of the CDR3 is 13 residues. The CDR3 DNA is TGCAGCGTCCCCGGGGTCTCCTACAATGAGCAGTTCTTC. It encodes CSVPGVSYNEQFF.

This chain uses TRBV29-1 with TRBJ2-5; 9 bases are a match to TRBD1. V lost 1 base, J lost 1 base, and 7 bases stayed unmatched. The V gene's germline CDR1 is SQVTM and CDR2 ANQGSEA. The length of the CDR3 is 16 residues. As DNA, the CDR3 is TGCAGCGTTGAAGGTGGGAGGGACAGGGCCCAAGAGACCCAGTACTTC. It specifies CSVEGGRDRAQETQYF.